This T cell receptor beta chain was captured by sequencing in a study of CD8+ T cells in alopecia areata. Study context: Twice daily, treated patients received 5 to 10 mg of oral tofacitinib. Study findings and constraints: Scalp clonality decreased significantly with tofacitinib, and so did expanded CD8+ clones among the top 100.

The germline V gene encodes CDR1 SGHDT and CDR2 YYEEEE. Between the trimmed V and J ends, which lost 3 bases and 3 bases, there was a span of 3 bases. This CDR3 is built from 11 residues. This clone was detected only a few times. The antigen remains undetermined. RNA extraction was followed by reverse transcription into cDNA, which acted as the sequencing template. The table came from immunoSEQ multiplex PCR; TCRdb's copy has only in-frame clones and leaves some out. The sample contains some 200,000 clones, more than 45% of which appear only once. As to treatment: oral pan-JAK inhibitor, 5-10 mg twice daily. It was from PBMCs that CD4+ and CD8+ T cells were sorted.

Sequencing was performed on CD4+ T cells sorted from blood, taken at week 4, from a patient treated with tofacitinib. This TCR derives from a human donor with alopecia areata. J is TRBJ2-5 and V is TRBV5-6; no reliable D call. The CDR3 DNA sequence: TGTGCCAGCAGCTACAAAGAGACCCAGTACTTC. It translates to CASSYKETQYF. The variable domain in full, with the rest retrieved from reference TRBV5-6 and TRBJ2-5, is DAGVTQSPTHLIKTRGQQVTLRCSPKSGHDTVSWYQQALGQGPQFIFQYYEEEERQRGNFPDRFSGHQFPNYSSELNVNALLLGDSALYLCASSYKETQYFGPGTRLLVL.